Listed here are 30 T cell receptor beta chains from one sample, sequenced in a study of blood T cell repertoires in COVID-19. Some clones are missing from TCRdb's copy, which holds only in-frame ones; the method was immunoSEQ multiplex PCR. Among about 310,000 clones listed, 85% were seen once. Sequencing was done on a sample of PBMCs or T cells enriched from blood (not recorded which). The receptors stem from a woman in her 30s who had been exposed to COVID-19.

This clone has a single count. J is TRBJ1-2 and V is TRBV18; no firm D call. The V end was cut by 6 bases, the J end by 5 bases, with 16 bases between. This CDR3 region has 14 residues. CDR1 and CDR2 from the germline V gene are KGHSH and LQKENI. CDR3 nucleotide sequence: TGTGCCAGCTCCCTAAGCGAGGTTCAGTATGGCTACACCTTC. Protein: CASSLSEVQYGYTF.

This clone was found a few times. V usage is TRBV3-1 (or the pseudogene TRBV3-2) and J usage is TRBJ2-5, with TRBD1 as a possible D gene (5 bases). With 4 bases removed from V and 5 bases from J, the gap between germline ends came to 17 bases. Per germline, CDR1 LGHDT and CDR2 YNNKEL (reference sequence). The CDR3 loop spans 15 amino acids. The CDR3: CASSLLGAGSETQYF. CDR3 coding DNA: TGTGCCAGCAGCCTCCTAGGGGCAGGTAGCGAGACCCAGTACTTC.

The chain carries TRBV18 and TRBJ2-1, with 7 bases that match TRBD1. The CDR3 covers 15 residues. Germline CDR1 reads KGHSH; CDR2 reads LQKENI. The V gene end was trimmed by 5 bases and the J gene end by 2 bases; junction bases not matched to a gene: 6. DNA for the CDR3: TGTGCCAGCTCAAAGGGGCAGGGGGCCTACAATGAGCAGTTCTTC. It is translated as CASSKGQGAYNEQFF.

The V gene is TRBV7-3, the J gene TRBJ2-2, with TRBD1 identical over 9 bases. The germline V gene encodes CDR1 SGHTA and CDR2 FQGTGA. The CDR3 sequence is 15 residues long. The trim removed 6 bases at V and 5 bases at J, leaving 7 bases unmatched. CDR3 protein: CASRLGTGNTGELFF. The DNA for the CDR3 is TGTGCCAGCAGGCTCGGGACAGGGAATACCGGGGAGCTGTTTTTT.

The rearrangement links TRBV13 to TRBJ2-7; the match to TRBD2 covers 10 bases. J was trimmed by 2 bases and V by 4 bases; bases with no gene match: 8. CDR1 and CDR2 (germline): PRHDT, FYEKMQ (reference sequence). The CDR3 is made up of 16 amino acids. The CDR3 sequence: CASSSIAGGGPYEQYF. CDR3 in DNA: TGTGCCAGCAGCTCCATAGCGGGAGGTGGGCCCTACGAGCAGTACTTC.

The chain combines TRBV5-1 with TRBJ1-2, with D tentatively TRBD1 (6 bases). This CDR3 is 13 amino acids long. V gave up 4 bases and J gave up 4 bases, with 11 bases separating them. Germline CDR1 is SGHRS and CDR2 is YFSETQ. The CDR3 loop reads CASSPQGSYGYTF. The CDR3 coding sequence is TGCGCCAGCAGCCCACAGGGATCCTATGGCTACACCTTC.

The J gene is TRBJ2-5, the V gene TRBV30; 7 bases match TRBD2. CDR1 and CDR2 from the germline V gene are GTSNPN and SVGIG (reference sequence). The J segment lost 2 bases and the V segment lost 7 bases, leaving 10 bases of the junction unmatched. This CDR3 contains 14 residues. The CDR3 DNA follows: TGTGCCTCCGAGGGCGGGAGAGGGCAAGAGACCCAGTACTTC. Residues: CASEGGRGQETQYF.

The sample holds one count of this clone. The chain uses TRBV27 and TRBJ2-7; 10 bases line up with TRBD2. J was trimmed by 4 bases and V by 6 bases; bases with no gene match: 6. Germline V gene sequence: CDR1 MNHEY, CDR2 SMNVEV (reference sequence). The CDR3 covers 14 residues. The CDR3: CASRRASGSYEQYF. The CDR3 DNA follows: TGTGCCAGCAGACGGGCTAGCGGGAGTTACGAGCAGTACTTC.

This clone was detected only once. The chain joins TRBV6-5 to TRBJ1-6; the D is unclear. CDR3 length: 14 amino acids. V was trimmed by 5 bases and J by 7 bases, leaving 12 bases between them. CDR1 MNHEY and CDR2 SVGAGI come from the germline V gene. CDR3 sequence: CASSHGVRNSPLHF. The CDR3 DNA follows: TGTGCCAGCAGTCACGGGGTCAGAAATTCACCCCTCCACTTT.

This clone was found once. The chain carries TRBV5-1 and TRBJ1-2; 8 bases line up with TRBD1. The V gene end was trimmed by 2 bases and the J gene end by 8 bases; junction bases not matched to a gene: 11. Germline lookup yields CDR1 SGHRS and CDR2 YFSETQ. This CDR3 has 15 amino acids. CDR3 loop: CASSFLEDRVGGYTF. As DNA, the CDR3 is TGCGCCAGCAGCTTTTTGGAGGACAGGGTAGGAGGCTACACCTTC.

The CDR3 DNA sequence: TGCGCCAGCAGCCAAGTTACTAGCGACACCCTCTCCTACAATGAGCAGTTCTTC. Translating it yields CASSQVTSDTLSYNEQFF. The V and J genes are TRBV4-1 and TRBJ2-1; 7 bases align to TRBD2. The germline gives CDR1 MGHRA, CDR2 YSYEKL. The ends lost 1 base at V and 0 bases at J; junction bases unmatched: 9. This CDR3 is 18 amino acids long.

The chain joins TRBV9 to TRBJ2-1, with D possibly TRBD2 on 6 matching bases. V lost 1 base, J lost 4 bases, and 12 bases lay in between. CDR3 length: 15 amino acids. Looked up from germline, CDR1 is SGDLS and CDR2 is YYNGEE. In DNA, the CDR3 is TGTGCCAGCAGCGTATTGCCAGGGAGGTACAATGAGCAGTTCTTC. Its protein product is CASSVLPGRYNEQFF.

The V and J genes are TRBV9 and TRBJ2-2; D not certain. V shed 0 bases and J shed 9 bases, with 12 bases lying between them. This CDR3 spans 14 amino acids. Germline loops: CDR1 SGDLS, CDR2 YYNGEE. This chain's CDR3 is CASSVGPGERELFF. DNA of the CDR3: TGTGCCAGCAGCGTAGGGCCAGGCGAAAGGGAGCTGTTTTTT. The complete variable domain, with remaining parts taken from reference TRBV9 and TRBJ2-2, reads DSGVTQTPKHLITATGQRVTLRCSPRSGDLSVYWYQQSLDQGLQFLIQYYNGEERAKGNILERFSAQQFPDLHSELNLSSLELGDSALYFCASSVGPGERELFFGEGSRLTVL.

The table lists this clone with a count of one. V is TRBV20-1 and J is TRBJ2-1, with 7 bases aligning to TRBD2. Per germline, CDR1 DFQATT and CDR2 SNEGSKA (reference sequence). This CDR3 spans 13 amino acids. The ends lost 3 bases at V and 3 bases at J; junction bases unmatched: 2. CDR3 in DNA: TGCAGTGCTAGTCCTAGCGGCTACAATGAGCAGTTCTTC. This encodes CSASPSGYNEQFF.

The chain has TRBV7-9 and TRBJ1-1; D not resolved. This CDR3 is built from 15 residues. Per germline, CDR1 SEHNR and CDR2 FQNEAQ (reference sequence). V lost 3 bases, J lost 1 base, and 12 bases lay in between. As DNA, the CDR3 is TGTGCCAGCAGCTTTGGGCCGGCGGGGAACACTGAAGCTTTCTTT. Translating gives CASSFGPAGNTEAFF. The full variable domain, in which reference TRBV7-9 and TRBJ1-1 provide the parts outside the CDR3, is DTGVSQNPRHKITKRGQNVTFRCDPISEHNRLYWYRQTLGQGPEFLTYFQNEAQLEKSRLLSDRFSAERPKGSFSTLEIQRTEQGDSAMYLCASSFGPAGNTEAFFGQGTRLTVV.

The DNA for the CDR3 is TGTGCCAGCAGCTCTCCTTCCACGTGGGGCCTTTCCTATGGCTACACCTTC. Amino acids: CASSSPSTWGLSYGYTF. This chain connects TRBV28 to TRBJ1-2, with a weak D call TRBD1 (5 bases). V gave up 6 bases and J gave up 4 bases, with 24 bases separating them. CDR1 is MDHEN, CDR2 SYDVKM, per germline. The CDR3 consists of 17 residues.

The chain combines TRBV13 with TRBJ2-1; 8 bases align to TRBD1. The CDR3 consists of 12 residues. Germline lookup yields CDR1 PRHDT and CDR2 FYEKMQ (reference sequence). The ends lost 0 bases at V and 14 bases at J; junction bases unmatched: 3. The CDR3 loop reads CASSLGRGPKFF. The CDR3 DNA reads as TGTGCCAGCAGCTTAGGCAGGGGGCCTAAGTTCTTC.

This clone was seen once. This chain uses TRBV30 with TRBJ2-5; 7 bases match TRBD2. From germline, CDR1 is GTSNPN and CDR2 SVGIG (reference sequence). V was clipped by 5 bases and J by 5 bases; unmatched bases: 5. The CDR3 has 12 amino acids. The CDR3: CAWQTSSETQYF. The CDR3 region has the DNA TGTGCCTGGCAGACTAGCTCGGAGACCCAGTACTTC.

The chain uses TRBV9 and TRBJ1-6, with D possibly being TRBD1 (5 bases). CDR1 and CDR2 from the germline V gene are SGDLS and YYNGEE. V was pared by 7 bases and J by 5 bases, with 13 bases between. This CDR3 spans 14 amino acids. CDR3 loop: CASSPGDDNSPLHF. CDR3 DNA: TGTGCCAGCTCCCCGGGGGATGATAATTCACCCCTCCACTTT.

The rearrangement joins TRBV7-2 to TRBJ2-1; 9 bases align to TRBD2. From germline, CDR1 is SGHTA and CDR2 FQGNSA. CDR3 length: 16 residues. The ends lost 2 bases at V and 5 bases at J; junction bases unmatched: 7. CDR3 amino acids: CASSLLAGGPNNEQFF. The CDR3 coding sequence is TGTGCCAGCAGCTTACTGGCGGGGGGGCCTAACAATGAGCAGTTCTTC.

The gene calls are TRBV19 and TRBJ2-5; 11 nucleotides agree with TRBD1. This CDR3 is 15 amino acids long. Looked up from germline, CDR1 is LNHDA and CDR2 is SQIVND (reference sequence). V shed 5 bases and J 5 bases; nucleotides not matched to a gene: 7. The CDR3 sequence is CASSSGQGARETQYF. The DNA for the CDR3 is TGTGCCAGTAGTTCCGGACAGGGGGCGCGGGAGACCCAGTACTTC. Using reference TRBV19 and TRBJ2-5 for the parts outside the CDR3, the full variable domain is DGGITQSPKYLFRKEGQNVTLSCEQNLNHDAMYWYRQDPGQGLRLIYYSQIVNDFQKGDIAEGYSVSREKKESFPLTVTSAQKNPTAFYLCASSSGQGARETQYFGPGTRLLVL.

The chain carries TRBV29-1 and TRBJ1-5; the D gene is possibly TRBD1 (5 bases). Trimming left V 2 bases short and J 1 base short, with 6 bases between. This CDR3 region has 13 residues. CDR1 is SQVTM and CDR2 is ANQGSEA in the germline V gene. In DNA form, the CDR3 reads TGCAGCGTTGAAAAGGGGAGCAATCAGCCCCAGCATTTT. Protein product: CSVEKGSNQPQHF.

V usage is TRBV6-6 and J usage is TRBJ2-7; D is possibly TRBD1 or TRBD2 (5 bases each). The germline gives CDR1 MNHNY, CDR2 SVGAGI (reference sequence). The ends were cut back, 5 bases at V and 4 bases at J, with 24 bases in the middle. CDR3 length: 17 residues. CDR3 loop: CASSRTLVRVKNYEQYF. The CDR3 DNA is TGTGCCAGCAGTCGGACTTTGGTCAGGGTCAAAAATTACGAGCAGTACTTC.

The rearrangement joins TRBV19 to TRBJ2-7, with 14 positions matching TRBD2. Trimming removed 8 bases from V and 3 bases from J; junction bases left unmatched: 6. Looked up from germline, CDR1 is LNHDA and CDR2 is SQIVND (reference sequence). The CDR3 consists of 15 residues. The CDR3 loop is CASSLGTSGSYEQYF. CDR3 DNA sequence: TGTGCCAGTTCTTTAGGGACTAGCGGGAGCTACGAGCAGTACTTC. Based on the CDR3 plus reference TRBV19 and TRBJ2-7, the full variable domain is DGGITQSPKYLFRKEGQNVTLSCEQNLNHDAMYWYRQDPGQGLRLIYYSQIVNDFQKGDIAEGYSVSREKKESFPLTVTSAQKNPTAFYLCASSLGTSGSYEQYFGPGTRLTVT.

Many counts were recorded for this clone. The chain couples TRBV30 to TRBJ1-6; D remains unclear. V lost 2 bases and J 7 bases, leaving 12 bases between the germline ends. CDR1 is GTSNPN and CDR2 is SVGIG in the germline V gene (reference sequence). The CDR3 covers 14 residues. The CDR3 here is CAWSFRSRNSPLHF. The CDR3 region has the DNA TGTGCCTGGAGTTTCAGGTCGAGAAATTCACCCCTCCACTTT. The full variable domain, with the rest looked up from reference TRBV30 and TRBJ1-6, is SQTIHQWPATLVQPVGSPLSLECTVEGTSNPNLYWYRQAAGRGLQLLFYSVGIGQISSEVPQNLSASRPQDRQFILSSKKLLLSDSGFYLCAWSFRSRNSPLHFGNGTRLTVT.

This chain connects TRBV28 to TRBJ1-1, with 7 bases lining up with TRBD1. CDR3 length equals 15 residues. V gave up 6 bases and J gave up 4 bases; unmatched junction bases: 11. Germline CDR1 MDHEN, CDR2 SYDVKM. As DNA, the CDR3 is TGTGCCAGCAGCTCACCGACAGGGCGGGGCACTGAAGCTTTCTTT. Its protein product is CASSSPTGRGTEAFF.

This chain links TRBV12-3 or TRBV12-4 with TRBJ1-2; TRBD1 matches 11 bases. This CDR3 is built from 11 residues. V dropped 8 bases and J dropped 7; count of bases not matched to a gene: 0. The CDR3 DNA is TGTGCCAGCGGGACAGGGGGTGGCTACACCTTC. Protein sequence: CASGTGGGYTF.

The chain carries TRBV2 and TRBJ2-1; 11 nucleotides match TRBD2. This CDR3 contains 14 residues. J was trimmed by 6 bases and V by 4 bases; bases with no gene match: 2. Germline values: CDR1 SNHLY, CDR2 FYNNEI. CDR3 DNA: TGTGCCAGCAGTGTAGCGGGGGGGTCCAATGAGCAGTTCTTC. It yields the protein CASSVAGGSNEQFF.

In this sample, this clone turned up a few times. The rearrangement links TRBV18 to TRBJ1-1, with D possibly TRBD1 on 6 matching bases. The CDR3 contains 16 residues. Germline CDR1 and CDR2: KGHSH and LQKENI. Trimming took 0 bases from V and 1 from J, leaving 12 bases between them. In DNA, the CDR3 is TGTGCCAGCTCACCACCGAGCAGGGGTGGGAACACTGAAGCTTTCTTT. The encoded protein is CASSPPSRGGNTEAFF.

The rearrangement joins TRBV6-2 or TRBV6-3 to TRBJ1-5, with 8 bases identical to TRBD1. With V trimmed by 5 bases and J by 5 bases, 8 bases remained unmatched. CDR3 length: 15 residues. Germline CDR1 and CDR2: MNHEY and SVGEGT. The CDR3 protein is CASSDRDRGDQPQHF. The CDR3 bases are TGTGCCAGCAGTGACCGAGACAGGGGAGATCAGCCCCAGCATTTT.